The 21 T cell receptor beta chains below come from one sample, sequenced in a study of blood T cell repertoires in COVID-19. Assay used: immunoSEQ multiplex PCR; TCRdb lists only in-frame clones, some missing. Here the sample spans approximately 340,000 clones, 80% to 90% being singletons. Specimen: peripheral blood. The receptors derive from a man aged 30 to 39 with COVID-19, enrolled during active disease.

CDR3 protein: CASGLAVGRLDNSPLHF. The CDR3 DNA sequence: TGTGCTAGTGGTTTAGCCGTCGGAAGGCTAGATAATTCACCCCTCCACTTT. This sequence joins TRBV12-5 and TRBJ1-6; D uncertain. CDR3 length: 17 amino acids. Germline V gives CDR1 LGHNT, CDR2 FRNRAP. Trimming took off 3 bases at V and 5 bases at J, with 17 bases between the two ends. The entire variable domain, with the rest obtained from reference TRBV12-5 and TRBJ1-6, is as follows: DARVTQTPRHKVTEMGQEVTMRCQPILGHNTVFWYRQTMMQGLELLAYFRNRAPLDDSGMPKDRFSAEMPDATLATLKIQPSEPRDSAVYFCASGLAVGRLDNSPLHFGNGTRLTVT.

The chain carries TRBV5-1 and TRBJ2-1; 9 nucleotides align to TRBD2. Germline CDR1 SGHRS, CDR2 YFSETQ. V lost 0 bases, J lost 4 bases, and 5 bases stayed unmatched. This CDR3 is built from 16 residues. DNA for the CDR3: TGCGCCAGCAGCTTGGAGCGACTAGCGGTTTACAATGAGCAGTTCTTC. It codes for CASSLERLAVYNEQFF.

The chain joins TRBV11-2 to TRBJ2-7; 9 bases map to TRBD1. CDR1 is SGHAT and CDR2 is FQNNGV in the germline V gene. The ends lost 5 bases at V and 0 bases at J; junction bases unmatched: 5. This CDR3 contains 15 residues. CDR3 protein: CASSAGTGSSYEQYF. The CDR3, as DNA: TGTGCCAGCAGCGCAGGGACAGGGTCCTCCTACGAGCAGTACTTC.

V is TRBV7-9 and J is TRBJ2-2; no clear D gene. The V gene's germline CDR1 is SEHNR and CDR2 FQNEAQ (reference sequence). V lost 2 bases to trimming and J lost 0 bases, with 4 bases between them. CDR3 length equals 14 residues. Here the CDR3 reads CASSLRANTGELFF. The CDR3 coding sequence is TGTGCCAGCAGCTTACGAGCGAACACCGGGGAGCTGTTTTTT. Full variable domain (missing parts from reference TRBV7-9 and TRBJ2-2): DTGVSQNPRHKITKRGQNVTFRCDPISEHNRLYWYRQTLGQGPEFLTYFQNEAQLEKSRLLSDRFSAERPKGSFSTLEIQRTEQGDSAMYLCASSLRANTGELFFGEGSRLTVL.

CDR3 sequence (DNA): TGCGCCAGCAGCCAATTTGGGACAGCTATGAACACTGAAGCTTTCTTT. Protein: CASSQFGTAMNTEAFF. J is TRBJ1-1 and V is TRBV4-3, with 7 bases lining up with TRBD1. The CDR3 has 16 amino acids. Looked up from germline, CDR1 is LGHNA and CDR2 is YSLEER. V dropped 2 bases and J dropped 0; count of bases not matched to a gene: 6.

The V call is TRBV10-3, the J call TRBJ1-5; 10 bases are shared with TRBD1. J was trimmed by 2 bases and V by 3 bases; bases with no gene match: 4. The germline CDR1 and CDR2 sequences are ENHRY and SYGVKD. This CDR3 region has 16 residues. CDR3 residues: CAISEPGQGGNQPQHF. The CDR3 DNA is TGTGCCATCAGTGAACCAGGACAGGGGGGCAATCAGCCCCAGCATTTT.

V usage is TRBV19 and J usage is TRBJ1-2; 7 nucleotides match TRBD1. The CDR3 loop spans 15 amino acids. V dropped 5 bases and J dropped 4; count of bases not matched to a gene: 10. The germline V gene encodes CDR1 LNHDA and CDR2 SQIVND (reference sequence). This chain's CDR3 is CASSGRTGGAYGYTF. CDR3 coding DNA: TGTGCCAGTAGTGGTAGGACAGGAGGCGCCTATGGCTACACCTTC.

This clone was counted only a few times. Other nucleotide sequences from this sample produce the same CDR3. This chain links TRBV15 with TRBJ1-5; TRBD1 might be the D (5 bases). V was shortened by 0 bases and J by 5 bases, with 5 bases between the two germline ends. This CDR3 is built from 13 residues. The germline V gene has CDR1 LNHNV and CDR2 YYDKDF (reference sequence). The chain's CDR3 is CATSRDRDQPQHF. DNA for the CDR3: TGTGCCACCAGCAGAGACAGGGATCAGCCCCAGCATTTT.

The CDR3 DNA reads TGTGCCAGCAGCTGGACTTGGGGTTCAGGCGAAAAACTGTTTTTT. It is translated as CASSWTWGSGEKLFF. This chain connects TRBV28 to TRBJ1-4; D unclear. Germline CDR1 reads MDHEN; CDR2 reads SYDVKM. V gave up 6 bases and J gave up 8 bases, with 19 bases separating them. The CDR3 has 15 residues.

The J gene is TRBJ1-1, the V gene TRBV4-1; TRBD1 might be the D (5 bases). The germline gives CDR1 MGHRA, CDR2 YSYEKL. The V gene lost 1 base and the J gene lost 0 bases, with 9 bases spanning the gap. The CDR3 spans 15 residues. CDR3 coding DNA: TGCGCCAGCAGCCAAGGGGGGGATCTGAACACTGAAGCTTTCTTT. Translating gives CASSQGGDLNTEAFF.

The rearrangement links TRBV27 to TRBJ2-5; TRBD1 aligns across 7 bases. This CDR3 contains 13 residues. Germline-derived CDR1 and CDR2 are MNHEY and SMNVEV (reference sequence). Unmatched junction bases numbered 2, after V lost 4 bases and J lost 3 bases. The DNA of the CDR3 is TGTGCCAGCAGTTCCGACAGGGAAGAGACCCAGTACTTC. Protein sequence: CASSSDREETQYF.

The chain has TRBV6-2 or TRBV6-3 and TRBJ1-5; a weak D match, TRBD1 (5 bases). The V end was cut by 4 bases, the J end by 0 bases, with 10 bases between. Germline CDR1 is MNHEY and CDR2 is SVGEGT. This CDR3 has 15 amino acids. CDR3 amino acids: CASSWRGYSNQPQHF. The CDR3 nucleotides are TGTGCCAGCAGTTGGAGGGGATATAGCAATCAGCCCCAGCATTTT.

The V and J genes are TRBV7-2 and TRBJ1-3; D remains ambiguous. This CDR3 region has 16 residues. Trimming took 1 base from V and 0 from J, leaving 10 bases between them. The germline V gene encodes CDR1 SGHTA and CDR2 FQGNSA. The CDR3 region has the DNA TGTGCCAGCAGCTTAGATAACCCTAGCTCTGGAAACACCATATATTTT. Its protein is CASSLDNPSSGNTIYF.

V gene TRBV28 combines with J gene TRBJ2-7; D is possibly TRBD1 (5 bases). Germline-derived CDR1 and CDR2 are MDHEN and SYDVKM. The CDR3 sequence is 12 residues long. V gave up 6 bases and J gave up 4 bases, with 10 bases separating them. In DNA form, the CDR3 reads TGTGCCAGCAGGCCACAGGAATACGAGCAGTACTTC. It is translated as CASRPQEYEQYF.

This chain joins TRBV3-1 (or the pseudogene TRBV3-2) and TRBJ2-1; the D gene is possibly TRBD2 (5 bases). Germline lookup yields CDR1 LGHDT and CDR2 YNNKEL (reference sequence). Trimming pared 1 base from V and 5 bases from J, leaving 24 bases between. The CDR3 length is 19 residues. CDR3 sequence: CASSQVGTRWTSYHNEQFF. The CDR3 nucleotides read TGTGCCAGCAGCCAAGTTGGTACAAGATGGACTTCATACCACAATGAGCAGTTCTTC.

V and J are TRBV6-6 and TRBJ2-2; 8 nucleotides align to TRBD2. The germline CDR1 and CDR2 sequences are MNHNY and SVGAGI (reference sequence). V dropped 5 bases and J dropped 5; count of bases not matched to a gene: 13. This CDR3 has 17 amino acids. CDR3 DNA sequence: TGTGCCAGCAGTCCCCGGGGTAGCGGGGTTCTAACCGGGGAGCTGTTTTTT. Amino acid sequence: CASSPRGSGVLTGELFF.

This clone was counted once. J is TRBJ2-3 and V is TRBV4-2; D is unresolved. V was trimmed by 0 bases and J by 2 bases, leaving 15 bases between them. Germline CDR1 LGHNA, CDR2 YNFKEQ. The CDR3 totals 17 residues. The CDR3 DNA reads TGTGCCAGCAGCCAAGACCACTACGGCGTAGACACAGATACGCAGTATTTT. Translating it yields CASSQDHYGVDTDTQYF.

The chain carries TRBV2 and TRBJ1-5; maybe TRBD1 (5 bases). Germline V lookup: CDR1 SNHLY, CDR2 FYNNEI. V was trimmed by 5 bases and J by 5 bases, leaving 16 bases between them. There are 15 residues in the CDR3. DNA for the CDR3: TGTGCCAGCAGTCCCAGGGATTTGGAGCATCAGCCCCAGCATTTT. Protein: CASSPRDLEHQPQHF.

This clone was picked up one time. The chain recombines TRBV5-1 with TRBJ1-1, with D maybe TRBD1 (6 bases). V was shortened by 4 bases and J by 4 bases, with 11 bases between the two germline ends. The CDR3 has 13 amino acids. From germline, CDR1 is SGHRS and CDR2 YFSETQ. The CDR3 protein is CASSAYRATEAFF. As DNA, the CDR3 is TGCGCCAGCAGCGCGTACAGGGCCACTGAAGCTTTCTTT.

The V call is TRBV28, the J call TRBJ1-2; no definite D call. Germline V CDR1 and CDR2: MDHEN, SYDVKM. V lost 5 bases, J lost 0 bases, and 10 bases lay in between. CDR3 length: 14 amino acids. CDR3 sequence: CASSRERTNYGYTF. DNA of the CDR3: TGTGCCAGCAGTCGGGAGAGAACTAACTATGGCTACACCTTC.

The chain joins TRBV19 to TRBJ1-2, with TRBD1 matching over 7 bases. From germline, CDR1 is LNHDA and CDR2 SQIVND (reference sequence). The ends lost 10 bases at V and 10 bases at J; junction bases unmatched: 21. The CDR3 is made up of 15 amino acids. The CDR3 DNA reads as TGTGCCACCCACGACTGGATAGACAGGGTTCAAGTCTACACCTTC. The encoded protein is CATHDWIDRVQVYTF. Looking up the rest from reference TRBV19 and TRBJ1-2 gives the full variable domain: DGGITQSPKYLFRKEGQNVTLSCEQNLNHDAMYWYRQDPGQGLRLIYYSQIVNDFQKGDIAEGYSVSREKKESFPLTVTSAQKNPTAFYLCATHDWIDRVQVYTFGSGTRLTVV.